Shown below are 8 T cell receptor beta chains from a single sample sequenced in a study of shared clonotypes between healthy human individuals. Sequencing was performed with immunoSEQ multiplex PCR; in TCRdb, only in-frame clones are kept and a portion is missing. Altogether millions of clones are present, 85% to 95% being singletons, with the ten largest covering over 0.12%. The sample was naive CD4+ T cells sorted from blood. The sample's subset: CD45RA+ positively selected. Receptors were obtained from a man between 18 and 29 years old in good health.

The J gene is TRBJ2-3, the V gene TRBV6-1, with D possibly matching TRBD1 (6 bases). V was cut by 4 bases and J by 4 bases, with 18 bases left in between. This CDR3 contains 16 residues. The germline gives CDR1 MNHNS, CDR2 SASEGT. CDR3 bases: TGTGCCAGCAGTGTTACAGGGAACGCCGGCTCAGATACGCAGTATTTT. Its translation is CASSVTGNAGSDTQYF.

The V and J genes are TRBV4-3 and TRBJ2-1; no firm D call. The CDR3 is 13 residues long. Trimming took off 0 bases at V and 4 bases at J, with 4 bases between the two ends. Germline V lookup: CDR1 LGHNA, CDR2 YSLEER. CDR3: CASSQEFYNEQFF. CDR3 nucleotide sequence: TGCGCCAGCAGCCAAGAGTTTTACAATGAGCAGTTCTTC.

This clone was counted a single time. J is TRBJ2-7 and V is TRBV6-1, with D possibly TRBD1 on 6 matching bases. This CDR3 is built from 14 residues. Germline V gene data show CDR1 as MNHNS and CDR2 as SASEGT. The V gene lost 6 bases and the J gene lost 3 bases, with 15 bases spanning the gap. The CDR3 loop is CASRLQGGGYEQYF. The CDR3 bases are TGTGCCAGCAGGCTACAGGGTGGGGGCTACGAGCAGTACTTC.

The genes are TRBV18 and TRBJ1-5, with D unclear. Between the trimmed V and J ends, which lost 6 bases and 0 bases, there was a span of 9 bases. CDR3 length: 14 amino acids. The germline V gene encodes CDR1 KGHSH and CDR2 LQKENI. CDR3 amino acids: CASSPILSNQPQHF. CDR3 in DNA: TGTGCCAGCTCCCCCATCCTTAGCAATCAGCCCCAGCATTTT.

V is TRBV27 and J is TRBJ2-3; TRBD1 or TRBD2 may be the D gene (5 bases each). The V gene lost 6 bases and the J gene lost 1 base, with 14 bases spanning the gap. From germline, CDR1 is MNHEY and CDR2 SMNVEV (reference sequence). This CDR3 region has 15 residues. The chain's CDR3 is CASSPGLGRTDTQYF. CDR3 nucleotide sequence: TGTGCCAGCAGCCCGGGGCTGGGGCGCACAGATACGCAGTATTTT.

V usage is TRBV7-2 and J usage is TRBJ2-3; 12 bases fit TRBD2. Losses at the gene ends were 8 bases for V and 7 bases for J; bases not matched to a gene: 7. Germline CDR1 reads SGHTA; CDR2 reads FQGNSA. The CDR3 contains 14 residues. CDR3: CASGASGRANTQYF. DNA for the CDR3: TGTGCCAGCGGGGCTAGCGGGAGGGCAAATACGCAGTATTTT.

The rearrangement links TRBV7-2 to TRBJ2-6; D is ambiguous. The CDR3 totals 16 residues. The V gene's germline CDR1 is SGHTA and CDR2 FQGNSA. Trimming cost V 2 bases and J 2 bases, with 10 bases left between them. The CDR3 is CASSLKPGTGANVLTF. The CDR3, as DNA: TGTGCCAGCAGCTTAAAGCCAGGCACTGGGGCCAACGTCCTGACTTTC.

The chain couples TRBV10-3 to TRBJ2-7; 9 positions match TRBD2. The CDR3 length is 15 residues. V was clipped by 0 bases and J by 5 bases; unmatched bases: 5. The germline CDR1 and CDR2 sequences are ENHRY and SYGVKD. In nucleotides, the CDR3 is TGTGCCATCAGTGAGTCGGTAGCGGGGGCCGACGAGCAGTACTTC. Protein product: CAISESVAGADEQYF.